A selection of T cell receptor beta chains follows, all from one sample in a study of blood T cell repertoires in COVID-19. TCRdb's table, derived via immunoSEQ multiplex PCR, lists solely in-frame clones and lacks some. The sample carries some 380,000 clones, 88% recorded once. Sequenced: PBMCs or T cells enriched from blood (not recorded which). These receptors originate from a middle-aged woman with acute COVID-19. CDR3s include the opening cysteine and the closing phenylalanine or tryptophan. The D gene is left open where the match is weak.

-	TRBV21-1	CASSKEGQFREAFF
TRBD1	TRBV5-1	CASSSGTGRDQPQHF
-	TRBV9	CASSVLAGRPSNYGYTF
-	TRBV15	CATSRDVGGNQPQHF
-	TRBV2	CASSEPGDNSPLHF
TRBD1	TRBV9	CASSVDRGYGYTF
-	TRBV5-1	CASSLNGYRVDTEAFF
-	TRBV21-1	CASSKGRGSESRAFF
TRBD1	TRBV28	CASSPSPGQGSYGYTF
-	TRBV3-1/TRBV3-2	CASRFGPNTGELFF
-	TRBV27	CASSFGGYGTEAFF
TRBD2	TRBV18	CASSPSGGLSYEQYF
TRBD2	TRBV7-9	CASSTGTSSYEQYF
-	TRBV2	CASSNRLGQGYSNSPLHF
TRBD1	TRBV18	CASSPVQSSGTGELFF
TRBD2	TRBV7-9	CASSKSSGGDYNEQFF
-	TRBV6-6	CASSRYGYNEQFF
-	TRBV5-1	CASSGPGGLTGELFF
-	TRBV25-1	CASSGFLDEQFF
-	TRBV5-1	CASSFQGEAFF
TRBD1	TRBV5-1	CASSWTGTGLGEQYF
-	TRBV11-2	CASSPRGGLRGGYGEKLFF
-	TRBV5-6	CASTITGLNSPLHF
TRBD2	TRBV7-2	CASSFLAGDTDTQYF
-	TRBV5-1	CASSYGDNSGNTIYF
TRBD2	TRBV14	CASSSSGGIGDTQYF
-	TRBV5-6	CASSLERELFF
TRBD1	TRBV18	CASSPSQGATDTQYF
-	TRBV30	CAWRWSSYNEQFF
-	TRBV7-2	CASSSPSEGVTEAFF
-	TRBV30	CAWSVLGGINSPLHF
TRBD1	TRBV5-1	CASSMTGESEAFF
TRBD2	TRBV2	CASRATLAGAYNEQFF
-	TRBV9	CASSVLQNYGYTF
TRBD2	TRBV11-3	CASSLGSRSGGASPDTQYF
-	TRBV5-1	CASSSSTGRGTEAFF
-	TRBV6-1	CASSDSGSGNTIYF
TRBD1	TRBV7-9	CASSLAGQGALAEAFF
TRBD2	TRBV9	CASSLSGTTETQYF
TRBD2	TRBV5-4	CASSFGGLLAGEQFF
-	TRBV7-9	CASSIGQYNSPLHF
TRBD1	TRBV9	CASSAGQGVGETQYF
TRBD1	TRBV11-3	CASSHGQGYNEQFF